This is a list of T cell receptor beta chains from one sample in a study of T-cell memory formation after mild COVID-19. TCRdb reanalysed the 5' RACE reads using MiXCR and keeps one entry per CDR3 protein. The sample contains 250,000 or so distinct CDR3 sequences, roughly 17% of which appear only once. Sequenced sample: PBMCs or a T cell subset sorted from them (not recorded which). Receptor source: a man between 18 and 29 years old who had mild COVID-19 (a few samples of this study predate the infection). Cell type and time point are not known. Both conserved end residues are part of each CDR3. The order of the fields is clone size, J gene, D gene, V gene, CDR3 length, CDR3 DNA, CDR3 protein. The D gene is left open where the match is weak. Clone size, where shown, is once, few, many, or a class for clones that have expanded.

.,TRBJ2-1,TRBD2,TRBV29-1,15,TGCAGCGTTGTGCTCTCGCGGGGGGTGGACAATGAGCAGTTCTTC,CSVVLSRGVDNEQFF
few,TRBJ1-5,.,TRBV7-2,13,TGTGCCAGCAGCTTCCTCCCTTATCAGCCCCAGCATTTT,CASSFLPYQPQHF
few,TRBJ2-3,TRBD2,TRBV20-1,14,TGCAGTGCTGGGCTAGCGGGGGTGGTGGATACGCAGTATTTT,CSAGLAGVVDTQYF
few,TRBJ2-6,.,TRBV6-5,18,TGTGCCAGCAGTTACAAGCAGATGACTGTCCCTGGGGCCAACGTCCTGACTTTC,CASSYKQMTVPGANVLTF
.,TRBJ2-5,.,TRBV29-1,15,TGCAGCGTTGAAGATCCCTTGGACGTTAGGGAGACCCAGTACTTC,CSVEDPLDVRETQYF
many,TRBJ2-1,TRBD1,TRBV7-2,16,TGTGCCAGCAGCTTAGCGCTTCAGGGGGCTGGGAATGAGCAGTTCTTC,CASSLALQGAGNEQFF
.,TRBJ2-3,.,TRBV10-3,14,TGTGCCACCACGGGGGGCGGGGGAGCAGATACGCAGTATTTT,CATTGGGGADTQYF
few,TRBJ2-5,.,TRBV2,13,TGTGCCAGCAGTGAAGTAGACCAAGAGACCCAGTACTTC,CASSEVDQETQYF
.,TRBJ2-5,TRBD1,TRBV6-6,13,TGTGCCGCCCAGGGGGCGCCCCCAGAGACCCAGTACTTC,CAAQGAPPETQYF
few,TRBJ2-3,.,TRBV12-3/TRBV12-4,14,TGTGCCAGCAGCAGGGGAATGGGCACAGATACGCAGTATTTT,CASSRGMGTDTQYF
.,TRBJ1-1,TRBD1,TRBV7-2,12,TGTGCCAGCAGCACGGACAGGGGTGAAGCTTTCTTT,CASSTDRGEAFF
few,TRBJ1-5,.,TRBV7-2,15,TGTGCCAGCAGCTTAACCCATGAGAGCAATCAGCCCCAGCATTTT,CASSLTHESNQPQHF
few,TRBJ2-2,.,TRBV27,15,TGTGCCAGCAGTTTATCGGCCGGGGGCGCCGGGGAGCTGTTTTTT,CASSLSAGGAGELFF
.,TRBJ1-6,TRBD1,TRBV4-1,16,TGCGCCAGCAGCCAAGTTTCGCGGACAGGGACTTCACCCCTCCACTTT,CASSQVSRTGTSPLHF
few,TRBJ2-7,.,TRBV7-2,11,TGTGCCAGCAGCTCAGGTTCCTCCCAGTACTTC,CASSSGSSQYF
few,TRBJ2-4,TRBD2,TRBV6-2/TRBV6-3,15,TGTGCCAGCAGCTCGATCCGGGGGGGCCTGGGCATTCAGTACTTC,CASSSIRGGLGIQYF
.,TRBJ2-1,.,TRBV5-3,15,TGTGCCAGAAGCTTGTTACGGGGGCCTTACAATGAGCAGTTCTTC,CARSLLRGPYNEQFF
.,TRBJ2-5,.,TRBV28,15,TGTGCCAGCAGTTCCGGGCAGGCTACCTGGGAGACCCAGTACTTC,CASSSGQATWETQYF
.,TRBJ2-5,TRBD1,TRBV9,14,TGTGCCAGCAGCCCTACAGGGGGACGAGAGACCCAGTACTTC,CASSPTGGRETQYF
few,TRBJ1-5,TRBD1,TRBV10-3,15,TGTGCCAGCTCGAGGACAGGGCAGGAAAATCAGCCCCAGCATTTT,CASSRTGQENQPQHF
.,TRBJ1-2,.,TRBV20-1,13,TGCAGTGCTAGGGCTCGGATCGTCTATGGCTACACCTTC,CSARARIVYGYTF
.,TRBJ2-1,TRBD2,TRBV7-8,16,TGTGCCAGCAGCTTACGGAGCGGGGGGGCCCACAATGAGCAGTTCTTC,CASSLRSGGAHNEQFF
.,TRBJ2-7,.,TRBV9,15,TGTGCCAGCAGCGTAGACGCTTATTCAACCTACGAGCAGTACTTC,CASSVDAYSTYEQYF
.,TRBJ2-1,TRBD1,TRBV3-1,15,TGTGCCAGCAGCCAAGAACAGGGGCTTTACAATGAGCAGTTCTTC,CASSQEQGLYNEQFF
many,TRBJ1-2,TRBD1,TRBV12-3/TRBV12-4,13,TGTGCCAGCAGGGGGACAGATAACTATGGCTACACCTTC,CASRGTDNYGYTF
few,TRBJ2-5,TRBD1,TRBV3-1,13,TGTGCCAGCAGCCGGACAGGGGACGAGACCCAGTACTTC,CASSRTGDETQYF
few,TRBJ2-3,TRBD2,TRBV5-1,16,TGCGCCAGCAGCTTGTTAGCGGGGGACCCCACAGATACGCAGTATTTT,CASSLLAGDPTDTQYF